This TCR beta chain was identified in a study of shared clonotypes between healthy human individuals. General study findings and limits: Although depth was large, rarefaction showed that sequencing of the sorted subsets was incomplete. What naive subsets generally showed was a larger estimated richness than memory subsets showed. Tissue TCR repertoires likely differ from these blood-only repertoires.

Profiled with immunoSEQ multiplex PCR; TCRdb holds only in-frame clones, not every one. The sample has about 870,000 clones, nearly 95% seen once. Naive CD8 cells comprised CD45RO-negative, CCR7-positively selected cells, excluding terminally differentiated effector memory CD45RA+ cells. Notes on this clone: The antigen is unknown.

The CDR3 extends over 16 amino acids. The germline V gene encodes CDR1 SGHDN and CDR2 FVKESK. Trimming took off 1 base at V and 9 bases at J, with 19 bases between the two ends. This receptor was taken from a man aged 25-45 years in good health. The sample comprised naive CD8+ T cells sorted from blood. The chain uses TRBV14 and TRBJ2-1, with D possibly TRBD2 on 6 matching bases. This chain's CDR3 is CASSQAEDYPIGEQFF. The CDR3 DNA reads as TGTGCCAGCAGCCAAGCCGAGGACTACCCGATCGGTGAGCAGTTCTTC.